This T cell receptor (beta chain) came from a study of CD8+ T cells in alopecia areata. Background on the study: Once tofacitinib had been taken for 6 to 18 months, 6 months off drug followed.

Extraction of RNA preceded its reverse transcription into cDNA, which served as the sequencing template. Using immunoSEQ multiplex PCR, the repertoire was profiled, and TCRdb retains in-frame clones only, with some absent. Among approximately 180,000 clones, around 50% were seen once, and the ten largest hold roughly 14%. PBMCs were stained for CD3, CD4 and CD8, and CD4+ and CD8+ T cells were sorted. The CDR3 runs 14 residues. The V end was cut by 0 bases, the J end by 5 bases, with 13 bases between. Germline V lookup: CDR1 GTSNPN, CDR2 SVGIG (reference sequence). To note about this clone: Antigen: not known.

Notes on the study in general: Tissue-resident alphabeta T cells belonging to normal skin likewise get sequenced within scalp specimens.

The receptor's source is a human donor with alopecia areata. Specimen: CD4+ T cells sorted from blood, collected at week 0. V and J are TRBV30 and TRBJ1-2; no firm D call. The CDR3 coding sequence is TGTGCCTGGAGTGTAGGGCAGGTAGCTTATGGCTACACCTTC. Encoded protein: CAWSVGQVAYGYTF.